This TCR beta chain is from a study of T cells after yellow fever vaccination. CDR1 and CDR2 (germline): SQVTM, ANQGSEA. CDR3 length: 12 amino acids. V lost 6 bases to trimming and J lost 2 bases, with 9 bases between them. The authors made TCR cDNA by 5'RACE template switching, adding a universal primer site and UMIs. MiXCR, applied by TCRdb to the 5' RACE reads, yields one record per CDR3 protein. Of approximately 510,000 distinct CDR3 sequences in the sample, 20% to 25% were seen once. Sequencing was performed on PBMCs, taken approximately 22 days after the first yellow fever vaccination. This chain joins TRBV29-1 and TRBJ2-3; unclear D gene. The sequence derives from a man between 18 and 35 years old who received the YFV17D yellow fever vaccine. The chain's CDR3 is CSVEPPTDTQYF. The CDR3 DNA sequence: TGCAGCGTCGAACCCCCCACAGATACGCAGTATTTT.